One TCR delta chain is described in this entry. Its specific antigen is unknown. The mismatch at residue 13 between this DNA's translation and the TCRdb protein of a much larger clone likely reflects a read error; the protein shown is translated from the DNA. This record belongs to a study of gamma-delta chains in newborns, infants, children (dated by TCRdb to between 2018 and 2021). In terms of the full investigation: In the study title, it is stated that polyclonal expansion of innate gammadelta T cells is driven by microbial exposure immediately after birth. Right after human newborns were born, the researchers looked at the way microbial exposure shaped their populations of innate gammadelta T cells.

The reads were generated on an Illumina MiSeq. For TCRdb, the public reads were processed anew by CATT, and duplicate DNA sequences were folded into one row. This sample is represented by around 2,300 delta-chain clones; 1% of them were singletons. The biggest ten clones account for roughly 15% of the sample. The CDR3 starts with the cysteine, ends with the phenylalanine, and has 18 residues. CDR3 DNA only is kept here, 54 bases in frame from base 1. Reading the germline V gene gives CDR1 GEAIGNYY and CDR2 EKD. Sequencing input: blood. The source of this sequence is a child who was a newborn, infant or young child, either healthy, febrile or measles-vaccinated (not recorded which). The V and J segments used are TRDV2 and TRDJ3; TRDD3 fits 9 bases in the junction. The bases are TGTGCCTGTGACACCTACTGGGGGAGCTCCTGGGACGCCCGACAGATGTTTTTC. This translates into CACDTYWGSSWDARQMFF.